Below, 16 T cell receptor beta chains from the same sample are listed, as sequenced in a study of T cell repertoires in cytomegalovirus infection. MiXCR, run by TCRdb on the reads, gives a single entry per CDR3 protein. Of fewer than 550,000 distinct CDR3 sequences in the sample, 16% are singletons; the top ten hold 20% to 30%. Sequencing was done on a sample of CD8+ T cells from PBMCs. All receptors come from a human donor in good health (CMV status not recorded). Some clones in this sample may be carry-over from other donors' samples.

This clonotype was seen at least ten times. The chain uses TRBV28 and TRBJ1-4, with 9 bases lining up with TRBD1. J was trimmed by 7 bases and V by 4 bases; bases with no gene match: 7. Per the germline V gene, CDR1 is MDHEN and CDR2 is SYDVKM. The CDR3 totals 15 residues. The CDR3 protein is CASSSTGGLGEKLFF. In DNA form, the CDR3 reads TGTGCCAGCAGTTCAACAGGGGGCCTTGGTGAAAAACTGTTTTTT.

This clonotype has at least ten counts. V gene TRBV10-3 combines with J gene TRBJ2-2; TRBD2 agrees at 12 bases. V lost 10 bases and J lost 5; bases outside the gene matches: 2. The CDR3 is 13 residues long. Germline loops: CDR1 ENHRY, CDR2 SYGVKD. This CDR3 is CATGLAGTGELFF. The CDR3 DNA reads TGTGCCACCGGACTAGCGGGAACCGGGGAGCTGTTTTTT.

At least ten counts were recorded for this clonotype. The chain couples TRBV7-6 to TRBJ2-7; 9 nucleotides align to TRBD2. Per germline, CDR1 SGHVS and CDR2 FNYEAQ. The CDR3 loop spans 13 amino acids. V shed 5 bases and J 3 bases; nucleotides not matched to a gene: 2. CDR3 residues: CASSPSGDYEQYF. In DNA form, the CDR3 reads TGTGCCAGCAGCCCTAGCGGGGACTACGAGCAGTACTTC.

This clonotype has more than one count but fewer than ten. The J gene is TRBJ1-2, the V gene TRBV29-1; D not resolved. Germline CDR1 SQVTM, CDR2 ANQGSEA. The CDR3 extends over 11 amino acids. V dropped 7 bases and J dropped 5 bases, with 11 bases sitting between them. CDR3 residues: CSGLSGYGYTF. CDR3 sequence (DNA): TGCAGCGGACTCTCTGGGTATGGCTACACCTTC. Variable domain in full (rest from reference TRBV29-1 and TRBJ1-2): SAVISQKPSRDICQRGTSLTIQCQVDSQVTMMFWYRQQPGQSLTLIATANQGSEATYESGFVIDKFPISRPNLTFSTLTVSNMSPEDSSIYLCSGLSGYGYTFGSGTRLTVV.

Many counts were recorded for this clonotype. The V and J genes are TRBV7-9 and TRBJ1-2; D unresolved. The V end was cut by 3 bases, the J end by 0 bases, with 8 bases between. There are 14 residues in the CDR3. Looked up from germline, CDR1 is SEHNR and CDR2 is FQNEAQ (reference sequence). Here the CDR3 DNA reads TGTGCCAGCAGCTTCACCGGAGCTAACTATGGCTACACCTTC. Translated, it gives CASSFTGANYGYTF.

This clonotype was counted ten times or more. Written as DNA, the CDR3 is TGTGCCAGCAGCTTAGCCCGGCGGCTAGCGGGGGTTCGAGGCAATGAGCAGTTCTTC. It is translated as CASSLARRLAGVRGNEQFF. The chain employs TRBV11-2 and TRBJ2-1, with 10 bases matching TRBD2. There are 19 residues in the CDR3. V dropped 1 base and J dropped 6; count of bases not matched to a gene: 15. The germline V gene encodes CDR1 SGHAT and CDR2 FQNNGV.

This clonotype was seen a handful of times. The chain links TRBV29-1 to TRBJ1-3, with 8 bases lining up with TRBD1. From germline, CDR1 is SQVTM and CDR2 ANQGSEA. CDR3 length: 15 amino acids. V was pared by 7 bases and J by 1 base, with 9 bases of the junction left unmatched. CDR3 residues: CSASGTGFSGNTIYF. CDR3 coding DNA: TGCAGCGCCTCCGGGACAGGTTTTTCTGGAAACACCATATATTTT.

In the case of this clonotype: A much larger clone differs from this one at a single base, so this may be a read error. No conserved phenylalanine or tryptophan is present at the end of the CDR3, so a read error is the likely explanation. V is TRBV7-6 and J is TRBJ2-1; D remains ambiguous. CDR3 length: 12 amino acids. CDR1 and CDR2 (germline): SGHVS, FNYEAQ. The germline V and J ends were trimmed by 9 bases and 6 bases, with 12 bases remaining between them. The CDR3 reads CASSSSLNEQFL. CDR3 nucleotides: TGTGCCAGTTCATCCTCCCTCAATGAGCAGTTCTTA.

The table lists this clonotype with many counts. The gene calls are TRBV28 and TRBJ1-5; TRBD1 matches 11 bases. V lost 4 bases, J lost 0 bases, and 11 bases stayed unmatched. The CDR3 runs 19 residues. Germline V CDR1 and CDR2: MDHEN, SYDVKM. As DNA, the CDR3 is TGTGCCAGCAGTTCACCGCCCTTAGGACAGGGGGCTAGCAATCAGCCCCAGCATTTT. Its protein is CASSSPPLGQGASNQPQHF.

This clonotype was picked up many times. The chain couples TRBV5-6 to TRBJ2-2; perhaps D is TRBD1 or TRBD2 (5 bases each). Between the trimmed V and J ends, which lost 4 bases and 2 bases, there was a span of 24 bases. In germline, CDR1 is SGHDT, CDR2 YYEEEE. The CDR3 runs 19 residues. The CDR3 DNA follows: TGTGCCAGCAGCGGGACCCCGGGGCCTGTATCGGCTAACACCGGGGAGCTGTTTTTT. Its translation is CASSGTPGPVSANTGELFF.

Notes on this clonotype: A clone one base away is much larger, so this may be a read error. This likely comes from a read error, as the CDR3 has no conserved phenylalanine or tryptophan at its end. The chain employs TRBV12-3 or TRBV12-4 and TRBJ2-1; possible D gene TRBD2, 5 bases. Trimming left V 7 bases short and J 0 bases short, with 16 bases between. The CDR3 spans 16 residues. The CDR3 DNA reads TGTGCCAGCACCCACCCGGAGGCCCCCTCCTACAATGAGCAGTTCTTA. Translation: CASTHPEAPSYNEQFL.

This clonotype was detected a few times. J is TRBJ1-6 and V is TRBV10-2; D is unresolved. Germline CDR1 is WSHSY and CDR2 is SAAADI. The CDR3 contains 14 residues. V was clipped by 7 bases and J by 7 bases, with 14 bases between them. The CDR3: CASTLGGVNSPLHF. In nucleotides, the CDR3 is TGCGCCAGCACGTTAGGAGGCGTAAATTCACCCCTCCACTTT.

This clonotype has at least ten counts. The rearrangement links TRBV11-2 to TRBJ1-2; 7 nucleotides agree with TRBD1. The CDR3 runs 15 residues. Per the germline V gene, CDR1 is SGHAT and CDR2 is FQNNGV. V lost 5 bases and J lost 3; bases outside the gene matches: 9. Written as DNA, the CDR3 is TGTGCCAGCAGCCTCGGGCAGGGGGTTGACTATGGCTACACCTTC. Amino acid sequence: CASSLGQGVDYGYTF.

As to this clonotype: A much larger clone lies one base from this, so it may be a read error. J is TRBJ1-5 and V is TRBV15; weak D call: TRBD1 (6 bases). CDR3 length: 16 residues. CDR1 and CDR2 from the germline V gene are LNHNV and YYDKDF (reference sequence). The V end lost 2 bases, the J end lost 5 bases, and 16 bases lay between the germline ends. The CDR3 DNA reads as TGTGCCACCAGCAGACTTAAAGGGGGGGGGGATCAGCCCCAGCATTTT. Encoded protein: CATSRLKGGGDQPQHF. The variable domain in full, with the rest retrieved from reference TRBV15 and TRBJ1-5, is DAMVIQNPRYQVTQFGKPVTLSCSQTLNHNVMYWYQQKSSQAPKLLFHYYDKDFNNEADTPDNFQSRRPNTSFCFLDIRSPGLGDTAMYLCATSRLKGGGDQPQHFGDGTRLSIL.

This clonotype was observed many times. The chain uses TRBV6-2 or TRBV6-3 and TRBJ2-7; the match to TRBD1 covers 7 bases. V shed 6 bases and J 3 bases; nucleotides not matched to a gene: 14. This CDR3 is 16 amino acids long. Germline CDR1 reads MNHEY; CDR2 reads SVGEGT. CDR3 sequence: CASRQIRTGAIYEQYF. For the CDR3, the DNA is TGTGCCAGCAGACAAATTCGGACAGGCGCGATCTACGAGCAGTACTTC.

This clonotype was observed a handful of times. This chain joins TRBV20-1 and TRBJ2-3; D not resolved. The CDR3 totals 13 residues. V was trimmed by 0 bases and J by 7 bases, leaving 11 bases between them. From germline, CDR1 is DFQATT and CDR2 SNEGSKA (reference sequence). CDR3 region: CSARDLTYYTQYF. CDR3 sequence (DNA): TGCAGTGCTAGAGATCTGACTTATTATACGCAGTATTTT.